The subject of this entry is one TCR beta chain. The PCR used 60 Vbeta and 13 Jbeta primers. Method: immunoSEQ multiplex PCR; TCRdb's copy keeps in-frame clones and lacks some. This table lists about 100,000 clones. The data belong to a study of cytomegalovirus exposure and HLA in healthy donors. V lost 3 bases and J 1 base, leaving 13 bases between the germline ends. CDR1 and CDR2 (germline): GTSNPN, SVGIG (reference sequence). The CDR3 contains 15 residues. The V gene is TRBV30, the J gene TRBJ1-5; possibly TRBD1 for D (5 bases). This TCR derives from a girl under 18 in good health and CMV-seropositive. Specimen: PBMCs. The CDR3 here is CAWREGRASNQPQHF. CDR3 coding DNA: TGTGCCTGGAGGGAGGGCAGGGCGAGCAATCAGCCCCAGCATTTT.